Following are 3 T cell receptor beta chains from one sample sequenced in a study of blood T cell repertoires in COVID-19. The data were produced by immunoSEQ multiplex PCR, yet TCRdb's version contains in-frame clones alone and is incomplete. This sample carries over 120,000 clones, over 70% of them seen once, and the ten largest clones take 3.5%. The specimen was peripheral blood. The receptors shown here come from a man between 65 and 85 years old who had recovered from COVID-19.

This rearrangement joins TRBV11-2 to TRBJ2-2, with 8 bases lining up with TRBD1. V trimming: 4 bases; J trimming: 6 bases; junction bases outside the gene matches: 7. CDR1 is SGHAT and CDR2 is FQNNGV in the germline V gene. CDR3 length equals 15 residues. CDR3 sequence: CASSSGQGYAGELFF. The CDR3 nucleotides read TGTGCCAGCAGCTCAGGACAGGGATACGCCGGGGAGCTGTTTTTT.

V is TRBV5-1 and J is TRBJ2-2, with D maybe TRBD2 (5 bases). This CDR3 is built from 15 residues. Trimming left V 1 base short and J 4 bases short, with 11 bases between. CDR1 and CDR2 (germline): SGHRS, YFSETQ. DNA of the CDR3: TGCGCCAGCAGCTTGTTGGACTCAGTCACCGGGGAGCTGTTTTTT. Protein sequence: CASSLLDSVTGELFF.

This chain joins TRBV6-2 or TRBV6-3 and TRBJ2-7; 10 nucleotides align to TRBD2. The ends lost 0 bases at V and 2 bases at J; junction bases unmatched: 4. This CDR3 region has 16 residues. Germline V CDR1 and CDR2: MNHEY, SVGEGT. The CDR3 reads CASSYSEREGPYEQYF. CDR3 nucleotide sequence: TGTGCCAGCAGTTACTCAGAGCGGGAGGGCCCCTACGAGCAGTACTTC.